This T cell receptor (beta chain) was identified in a study of T cell clones after liver transplantation. At the level of the study: Post-transplant blood was tracked for graft-donor-reactive T cell clones identified in a pre-transplant mixed lymphocyte reaction. Study results and caveats: Post-transplant time points were not standardized, so conclusions are preliminary.

This clone was detected only a few times. What it binds is not known. CDR1 is MGHDK, CDR2 SYGVNS, per germline. CDR3 length: 15 residues. The V end lost 8 bases, the J end lost 1 base, and 14 bases lay between the germline ends. Sequencing used immunoSEQ multiplex PCR; TCRdb keeps in-frame clones, though not all of them. The repertoire includes 15,000 to 20,000 clones, 80% of them detected once, and roughly 35% sits in the top ten. The clonotype was recovered from a human patient who received a liver transplant. Among the T cells, some may be from the graft donor. The rearrangement uses TRBV25-1 and TRBJ2-2; a weak D match, TRBD2 (5 bases). Sequenced here: CD8+ T cells from blood, sampled less than 50 months after liver transplant. The CDR3 DNA reads TGTGCCAGCTTGAGTACGGACTGGAACACCGGGGAGCTGTTTTTT. Translation: CASLSTDWNTGELFF.